The T cell receptor beta chain under discussion was sequenced for a study of shared clonotypes between healthy human individuals. From germline, CDR1 is SGHTA and CDR2 FQGNSA. The CDR3 is made up of 14 amino acids. Trimming removed 2 bases from V and 2 bases from J, with 9 bases in between. Each of the donors was a healthy adult who was HIV-negative and had not had a recent acute infection or vaccination. Each PCR replicate from the sorted subsets contained around 0.2 ug DNA, which is about 30,000 T cell genomes. Sequencing was performed with immunoSEQ multiplex PCR; in TCRdb, only in-frame clones are kept and a portion is missing. The sample includes a few hundred thousand clones, almost 97% of them seen just once.

Sequenced sample: naive CD4+ T cells sorted from blood. Subset here: CD45RA+ positively selected. This receptor was obtained from a woman in her twenties or thirties in good health. The chain uses TRBV7-2 and TRBJ1-1, with a tentative D call TRBD1 (5 bases). CDR3 residues: CASSLSQGNTEAFF. Written as DNA, the CDR3 is TGTGCCAGCAGCTTATCCCAGGGAAACACTGAAGCTTTCTTT.